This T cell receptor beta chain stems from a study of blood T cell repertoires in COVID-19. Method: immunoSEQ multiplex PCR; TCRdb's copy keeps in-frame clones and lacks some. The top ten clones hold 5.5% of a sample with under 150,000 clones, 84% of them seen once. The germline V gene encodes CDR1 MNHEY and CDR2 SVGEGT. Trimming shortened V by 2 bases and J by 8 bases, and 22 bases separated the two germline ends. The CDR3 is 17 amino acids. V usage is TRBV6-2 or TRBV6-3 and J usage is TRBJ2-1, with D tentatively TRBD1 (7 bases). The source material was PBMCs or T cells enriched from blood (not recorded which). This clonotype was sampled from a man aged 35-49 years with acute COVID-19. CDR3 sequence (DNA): TGTGCCAGCAGTTACCCAACCGGACAGGCGGGACACCATGAGCAGTTCTTC. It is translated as CASSYPTGQAGHHEQFF.